This T cell receptor beta chain was retrieved from a study of OX40 agonist ivuxolimab in advanced cancers. Study-level information: Ivuxolimab is a fully human IgG2 antibody that activates OX40 (CD134). Patients with prior anti-PD-1, anti-PD-L1 or anti-CTLA-4 therapy were eligible; about 41% had some. Participants averaged approximately 65 years of age (range about 23 to 80) and were roughly 80% male. Regarding the study as a whole: The mean number of expanded clones was higher in CD8+ T cells than in CD4+.

Measured with immunoSEQ multiplex PCR; TCRdb has only the in-frame clones, and not every one. The sample has 80,000 or so clones, roughly 92% seen once. With respect to this clone: What it binds is unknown.

The CDR3 totals 15 residues. Germline loops: CDR1 SGDLS, CDR2 YYNGEE. The ends lost 4 bases at V and 5 bases at J; junction bases unmatched: 8. The sequence derives from an adult with an advanced solid tumor such as melanoma, head and neck, liver or kidney cancer. This sequence joins TRBV9 and TRBJ1-4, with 7 bases that match TRBD1. Sequencing was performed on CD4+ or CD8+ T cells sorted from blood, taken in a trial of the OX40 agonist ivuxolimab. The CDR3 spells CASSMTGMSNEKLFF. The CDR3 DNA reads as TGTGCCAGCAGCATGACAGGGATGTCGAATGAAAAACTGTTTTTT.